Each of the 13 T cell receptor beta chains below was sequenced from the same sample in a study of radiotherapy plus CTLA-4 blockade in lung cancer. Only in-frame clones appear in the TCRdb table, and some are missing; sequencing was by immunoSEQ multiplex PCR. The table has 50,000 to 75,000 clones, about 80% seen once; the top ten hold approximately 4%. Specimen: peripheral blood, collected from a patient treated with radiotherapy plus ipilimumab. These receptors were collected from a human donor with non-small cell lung cancer who had a complete response to radiotherapy plus ipilimumab.

The CDR3 sequence: CASSGGLAGTDTQYF. CDR3 sequence (DNA): TGCGCCAGCAGCGGGGGACTAGCGGGTACAGATACGCAGTATTTT. The rearrangement uses TRBV5-1 and TRBJ2-3, with 12 bases aligning to TRBD2. The CDR3 loop spans 15 amino acids. The germline V gene encodes CDR1 SGHRS and CDR2 YFSETQ. With 4 bases clipped from V and 3 bases from J, the junction kept 3 bases outside the gene matches. Full variable domain (outside the CDR3, taken from reference TRBV5-1 and TRBJ2-3): KAGVTQTPRYLIKTRGQQVTLSCSPISGHRSVSWYQQTPGQGLQFLFEYFSETQRNKGNFPGRFSGRQFSNSRSEMNVSTLELGDSALYLCASSGGLAGTDTQYFGPGTRLTVL.

The chain couples TRBV2 to TRBJ2-1; TRBD2 agrees at 8 bases. Germline V gene data show CDR1 as SNHLY and CDR2 as FYNNEI. The CDR3 consists of 16 residues. V shed 4 bases, J shed 6 bases, and the junction held 11 bases outside the gene matches. The CDR3 DNA follows: TGTGCCAGCAGTGCGTCACTGCGCGGGGGGTTCAATGAGCAGTTCTTC. Residues: CASSASLRGGFNEQFF.

This chain connects TRBV10-3 to TRBJ2-5; 7 bases map to TRBD2. V was clipped by 11 bases and J by 0 bases; unmatched bases: 9. Per germline, CDR1 ENHRY and CDR2 SYGVKD. This CDR3 region has 14 residues. CDR3 protein: CAGGDRVDQETQYF. In nucleotides, the CDR3 is TGTGCCGGGGGGGACCGGGTAGACCAAGAGACCCAGTACTTC.

The chain carries TRBV6-7 and TRBJ2-2, with TRBD2 as a possible D gene (5 bases). TRBV6-7 is identified as an open reading frame with a role that is uncertain. CDR3 length equals 14 residues. The ends were cut back, 5 bases at V and 5 bases at J, with 12 bases in the middle. The CDR3 loop reads CASSTTSSTGELFF. CDR3 nucleotides: TGTGCCAGCAGTACCACTAGTTCGACCGGGGAGCTGTTTTTT.

This clone has only a few counts. The chain is built from TRBV11-3 and TRBJ2-5; 7 bases align to TRBD2. CDR1 and CDR2 (germline): SGHNT, YENEEA. This CDR3 comprises 14 residues. V shed 3 bases, J shed 4 bases, and the junction held 5 bases outside the gene matches. The CDR3 sequence is CASSLAGVLETQYF. The CDR3 region has the DNA TGTGCCAGCAGCTTGGCGGGAGTATTAGAGACCCAGTACTTC.

This sequence joins TRBV7-9 and TRBJ2-7; 7 nucleotides match TRBD1. The CDR3 sequence is 15 residues long. Germline V CDR1 and CDR2: SEHNR, FQNEAQ (reference sequence). V was clipped by 0 bases and J by 4 bases; unmatched bases: 6. This CDR3 is CASSLAAGGFYEQYV. CDR3 coding DNA: TGTGCCAGCAGCTTAGCGGCAGGGGGTTTTTACGAGCAGTACGTC.

The chain couples TRBV29-1 to TRBJ2-5; D uncertain. Germline V lookup: CDR1 SQVTM, CDR2 ANQGSEA. The CDR3 is made up of 9 amino acids. V was trimmed by 4 bases and J by 6 bases, leaving 3 bases between them. CDR3 loop: CSVGQTQYF. In DNA, the CDR3 is TGCAGCGTTGGGCAGACCCAGTACTTC.

The CDR3 sequence: CASSKTVMNTEAFF. Here the CDR3 DNA reads TGCGCCAGCAGCAAGACAGTCATGAACACTGAAGCTTTCTTT. J is TRBJ1-1 and V is TRBV4-1, with D tentatively TRBD1 (5 bases). CDR1 MGHRA and CDR2 YSYEKL come from the germline V gene. This CDR3 has 14 amino acids. V lost 5 bases and J lost 0, with 10 bases in between.

The chain employs TRBV6-1 and TRBJ1-6; D is unresolved. The CDR3 is 14 residues long. Germline V gene sequence: CDR1 MNHNS, CDR2 SASEGT. V lost 2 bases, J lost 3 bases, and 5 bases lay in between. The CDR3 nucleotides are TGTGCCAGCAGTGAAACAGACTATAATTCACCCCTCCACTTT. Translating it yields CASSETDYNSPLHF.

The chain uses TRBV7-2 and TRBJ1-1; D is perhaps TRBD1 (6 bases). V shed 2 bases and J shed 11 bases, with 12 bases lying between them. The CDR3 covers 12 residues. Per the germline V gene, CDR1 is SGHTA and CDR2 is FQGNSA. CDR3 nucleotides: TGTGCCAGCAGCTTAACACAGGGAGAGGCTTTCTTT. Its translation is CASSLTQGEAFF.

This clone was counted once. The CDR3 DNA reads as TGTGCCAGCAGCGTAGGGCCTCCGGGGGCGGATGGCTACACCTTC. Protein sequence: CASSVGPPGADGYTF. This chain links TRBV9 with TRBJ1-2; maybe TRBD1 (6 bases). Trimming left V 0 bases short and J 6 bases short, with 15 bases between. Germline V lookup: CDR1 SGDLS, CDR2 YYNGEE. This CDR3 contains 15 residues.

Here the CDR3 reads CASSFPGAHEQFF. In nucleotides, the CDR3 is TGTGCCAGCAGCTTCCCGGGTGCCCATGAGCAGTTCTTC. The chain employs TRBV7-2 and TRBJ2-1; D is undetermined. The CDR3 has 13 residues. The germline CDR1 and CDR2 sequences are SGHTA and FQGNSA. The ends were cut back, 3 bases at V and 8 bases at J, with 11 bases in the middle.

In this sample, this clone turned up once. This chain links TRBV5-1 with TRBJ1-1, with a weak D call TRBD1 (6 bases). The length of the CDR3 is 15 residues. The germline CDR1 and CDR2 sequences are SGHRS and YFSETQ. The V gene lost 2 bases and the J gene lost 2 bases, with 13 bases spanning the gap. The CDR3 DNA reads as TGCGCCAGCAGCTTTTTGGACAGAAGCAACACTGAAGCTTTCTTT. Protein: CASSFLDRSNTEAFF.